The entry that follows covers one T cell receptor beta chain sequence. This CDR3 is built from 14 residues. The V gene's germline CDR1 is SGDLS and CDR2 YYNGEE. Trimming pared 2 bases from V and 3 bases from J, leaving 12 bases between. As handled by the study authors: The authors estimated nucleated cell counts from reference gene primer amplification. The data were produced by immunoSEQ multiplex PCR, yet TCRdb's version contains in-frame clones alone and is incomplete. That table supplies the V and J calls and clone size; D and trimming were determined from the DNA. The data contain some 200,000 clones, about 82% of them singletons. The sample comes from a study of blood T cell repertoires in COVID-19. Study as a whole: T cells, B-cell-depleted T cells, or PBMCs provided the cDNA or gDNA that served as material.

Seattle's cohort entered during active infection and was followed longitudinally. The V gene is TRBV9, the J gene TRBJ2-7, with D perhaps TRBD1 (6 bases). The clonotype originates from a man aged 55 to 70 with COVID-19, enrolled during active disease. Sequencing was performed on peripheral blood. CDR3 region: CASSVSGVNYEQYF. The CDR3 bases are TGTGCCAGCAGCGTGTCAGGGGTTAACTACGAGCAGTACTTC.